This T cell receptor beta chain was found in a study of T cell responses to AZD1222 COVID-19 vaccine. A remark on this clone: The target antigen is unknown.

Study results and caveats: Reportedly, nearly half the spike-specific TCRs target unmutated variant regions. Spike-wide coverage was observed for vaccine-associated CD4 TCRs, with dominant responses at 160-218 and 743-854.

Some clones are missing from TCRdb's copy, which holds only in-frame ones; the method was immunoSEQ multiplex PCR. This table has some 99,000 clones, approximately 85% appearing once. This material consisted of peripheral blood, taken on day 0 of MenACWY control vaccination. The TCR sequence derives from an adult in good health.

The CDR3: CASSFNRRVPPFEAFF. The CDR3 DNA is TGTGCCAGCAGTTTCAACCGACGGGTACCCCCCTTTGAAGCTTTCTTT. This sequence joins TRBV28 and TRBJ1-1; no firm D call. With 3 bases removed from V and 7 bases from J, the gap between germline ends came to 21 bases. The CDR3 has 16 amino acids. CDR1 is MDHEN and CDR2 is SYDVKM in the germline V gene.